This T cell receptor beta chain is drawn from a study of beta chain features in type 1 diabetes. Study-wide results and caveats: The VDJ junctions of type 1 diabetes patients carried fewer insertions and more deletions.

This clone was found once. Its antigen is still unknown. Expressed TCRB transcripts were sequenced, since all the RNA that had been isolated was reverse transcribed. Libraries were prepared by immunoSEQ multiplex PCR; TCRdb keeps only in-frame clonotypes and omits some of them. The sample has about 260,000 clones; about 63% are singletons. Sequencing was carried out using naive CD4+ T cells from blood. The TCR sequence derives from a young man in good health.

The CDR3 loop is CASSSQTGGNYGYTF. CDR3 nucleotides: TGTGCCAGCAGCTCTCAGACAGGGGGCAACTATGGCTACACCTTC. The V gene is TRBV7-9, the J gene TRBJ1-2; TRBD1 matches 10 bases. Germline V gene data show CDR1 as SEHNR and CDR2 as FQNEAQ (reference sequence). There are 15 residues in the CDR3. V shed 4 bases, J shed 2 bases, and the junction held 4 bases outside the gene matches. Looking up the rest from reference TRBV7-9 and TRBJ1-2 gives the full variable domain: DTGVSQNPRHKITKRGQNVTFRCDPISEHNRLYWYRQTLGQGPEFLTYFQNEAQLEKSRLLSDRFSAERPKGSFSTLEIQRTEQGDSAMYLCASSSQTGGNYGYTFGSGTRLTVV.